Given below is one T cell receptor beta chain in context. Germline V gene data show CDR1 as SGHTA and CDR2 as FQGNSA. This CDR3 spans 16 amino acids. Trimming took 5 bases from V and 3 from J; bases not matched to a gene: 9. Authors' methods: For the immunoSEQ data, sequences were junction-only without quality scores, so filtering differed. The protocol was immunoSEQ multiplex PCR, while the TCRdb copy is restricted to in-frame clones and leaves out a portion. That table gives V, J and clone size, and the DNA gave D and trimming. Among about 1 million clones listed, around 78% were seen once. This entry is derived from a study of shared clonotypes between healthy human individuals. About the study: Each donor's CD8 memory used one plate, CD8 naive two, each CD4 subset three.

This sequence joins TRBV7-2 and TRBJ2-3; 9 bases map to TRBD1. The TCR comes from a man aged 18 to 30 in good health. Some clones in this sample may be carry-over from other donors' samples. The sample comprised memory CD4+ T cells from PBMCs. This sample's subset: CD45RA-negative fraction. The CDR3 coding sequence is TGTGCCAGCAGCCTAGGACAGGGGTCGGGGACAGATACGCAGTATTTT. Translating it yields CASSLGQGSGTDTQYF.